The source of this TCR beta chain is a study of blood T cell repertoires in COVID-19. About the study: COVID-19 samples from acute and convalescent phases originated in the United States, Italy and Spain. T cells, B-cell-depleted T cells, or PBMCs provided the cDNA or gDNA that served as material.

The CDR3 is 14 residues long. Looked up from germline, CDR1 is MNHEY and CDR2 is SMNVEV (reference sequence). V gave up 3 bases and J gave up 6 bases; unmatched junction bases: 6. Per the original methods: Nucleated cell counts were estimated from reference gene primer amplification. The table came from immunoSEQ multiplex PCR; TCRdb's copy has only in-frame clones and leaves some out. The V and J calls and clone size were taken over from that table, and D and trimming were inferred from the DNA. The table shows tens of thousands of clones, with approximately 80% occurring only once. The origin of this receptor is a human donor in a cohort sampled during active COVID-19. This chain joins TRBV27 and TRBJ1-2; TRBD1 agrees at 8 bases. Sequences were obtained from peripheral blood. DNA for the CDR3: TGTGCCAGCAGTTTTCAGGACAGGGTTGATGGCTACACCTTC. It is translated as CASSFQDRVDGYTF.